The rows below give T cell receptor beta chains drawn from one sample of a study of blood T cell repertoires in COVID-19. Assay used: immunoSEQ multiplex PCR; TCRdb lists only in-frame clones, some missing. The sample contains tens of thousands of clones, less than 95% of which appear only once. Sequencing was carried out using peripheral blood. Source of these receptors: a woman between 45 and 65 years old in a cohort sampled during active COVID-19. The conserved cysteine and the conserved F or W are not part of the CDR3 here. Each record gives: V gene, CDR3 protein.

V: TRBV3-1/TRBV3-2
CDR3: ASSQVFFKGGRFSYEQY

V: TRBV6-5
CDR3: ATEGLGETQY

V: TRBV30
CDR3: AWSTLREQF

V: TRBV19
CDR3: ASSPRGLSTATNEKLF

V: TRBV28
CDR3: ASSLDRTYEQY

V: TRBV27
CDR3: ASSRWTSGSSVTSYNEQF

V: TRBV29-1
CDR3: SVVMWTGGNEQF

V: TRBV28
CDR3: ASSFQVAGRRNTIY

V: TRBV12-3/TRBV12-4
CDR3: ASSLNRLGGYT

V: TRBV19
CDR3: ASSKGLAGGPDTQY

V: TRBV9
CDR3: ASSVQGGGTGELF

V: TRBV10-3
CDR3: AISPSGGLSGNTIY

V: TRBV28
CDR3: ASKGEGQGETQY

V: TRBV19
CDR3: ASSIDLRLRLLMNTEAF

V: TRBV3-1/TRBV3-2
CDR3: ASSHTGGNTEAF

V: TRBV7-3
CDR3: ASSPQNGELF

V: TRBV7-3
CDR3: ASSLISAGPHEQY

V: TRBV24-1
CDR3: ATRRVGFGETEAF

V: TRBV10-2
CDR3: ASRTSTEDYGYT

V: TRBV18
CDR3: ASSPGLQETQY

V: TRBV28
CDR3: ASEGGGRPETQY

V: TRBV28
CDR3: ASFSVYNEQF

V: TRBV29-1
CDR3: SVDGQGDYEQY

V: TRBV3-1/TRBV3-2
CDR3: ASSTGTSHSGANVLT

V: TRBV21-1
CDR3: ASTSGRQSYNEQF

V: TRBV7-3
CDR3: ASSLTSLAGEGDTQY

V: TRBV2
CDR3: ASTGGSPGRYKQF

V: TRBV6-6
CDR3: ASSLQGANEKLF

V: TRBV5-1
CDR3: ASSLGLTYSYEQY

V: TRBV10-3
CDR3: AISDPTGGPYNEQF

V: TRBV2
CDR3: ASSGTSGQRTDTQY

V: TRBV5-1
CDR3: ASSPGTSGTDTQY

V: TRBV5-1
CDR3: ASSRQGQLNTEAF

V: TRBV25-1
CDR3: ASRTRHQQF

V: TRBV27
CDR3: ASSSGTEAF

V: TRBV7-2
CDR3: ASSPTRQGLYEQY

V: TRBV10-3
CDR3: AISDELARDTQY

V: TRBV15
CDR3: ATSRDVMNTEAF

V: TRBV3-1/TRBV3-2
CDR3: ASSQQRGDEQY

V: TRBV28
CDR3: ASMEPTAGTVSYEQY

V: TRBV11-2
CDR3: ASSSPRGQGVTGELF

V: TRBV5-6
CDR3: ASSLVASGSYNEQF

V: TRBV21-1
CDR3: ASSKFAGLYGYT

V: TRBV6-5
CDR3: ASSYSSGEIWEQF

V: TRBV27
CDR3: ASRITTDSNQPQH

V: TRBV29-1
CDR3: SASTGNTEAF

V: TRBV3-1/TRBV3-2
CDR3: ASSQDASGGTDTQY

V: TRBV15
CDR3: ATSRGGSGRSYNEQF

V: TRBV19
CDR3: ASSLDRGPTEAF

V: TRBV29-1
CDR3: SVERGGQGRYNTQY

V: TRBV6-5
CDR3: ASSYSILGELF